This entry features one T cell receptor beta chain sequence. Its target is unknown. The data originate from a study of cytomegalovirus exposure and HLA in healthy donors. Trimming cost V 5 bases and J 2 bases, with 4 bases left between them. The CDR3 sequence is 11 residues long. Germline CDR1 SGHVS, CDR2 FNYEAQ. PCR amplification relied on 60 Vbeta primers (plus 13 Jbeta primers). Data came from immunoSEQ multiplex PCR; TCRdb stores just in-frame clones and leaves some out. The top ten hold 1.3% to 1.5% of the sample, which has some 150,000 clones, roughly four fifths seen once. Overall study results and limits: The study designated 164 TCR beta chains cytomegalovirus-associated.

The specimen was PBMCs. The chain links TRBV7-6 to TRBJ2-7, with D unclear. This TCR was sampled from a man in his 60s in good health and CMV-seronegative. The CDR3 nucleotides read TGTGCCAGCAGCAGCGCCTACGAGCAGTACTTC. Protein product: CASSSAYEQYF.